The rows below give T cell receptor beta chains drawn from one sample of a study of blood T cell repertoires in COVID-19. Sequencing was performed with immunoSEQ multiplex PCR; in TCRdb, only in-frame clones are kept and a portion is missing. The table has 110,000 or so clones, around 84% seen once. The sample was peripheral blood. The origin of the receptors is a middle-aged woman with acute or convalescent COVID-19. The conserved cysteine and the conserved F or W are not part of the CDR3 here. Rows give clone size only sometimes, using once, few, many, or a class for an expanded clone.

clone size: -
J gene: TRBJ1-2
V gene: TRBV6-5
CDR3 protein: ASFVGLYGYT

clone size: -
J gene: TRBJ2-1
V gene: TRBV19
CDR3 protein: ASNRQASYNEQF

clone size: -
J gene: TRBJ1-5
V gene: TRBV7-2
CDR3 protein: ASSQHPGQPQH

clone size: -
J gene: TRBJ2-2
V gene: TRBV4-1
CDR3 protein: ASSQPGQQNAGELF

clone size: -
J gene: TRBJ2-1
V gene: TRBV25-1
CDR3 protein: ASSESGGGLYNEQF

clone size: -
J gene: TRBJ2-1
V gene: TRBV3-1/TRBV3-2
CDR3 protein: ASSRYSYNEQF

clone size: -
J gene: TRBJ1-2
V gene: TRBV20-1
CDR3 protein: SAHNTPGYT

clone size: -
J gene: TRBJ1-2
V gene: TRBV2
CDR3 protein: ASRQDMGVSGYT

clone size: -
J gene: TRBJ1-1
V gene: TRBV5-1
CDR3 protein: ASTTGQANTEAF

clone size: once
J gene: TRBJ1-6
V gene: TRBV21-1
CDR3 protein: ASSKEGAGTYNSPLH

clone size: -
J gene: TRBJ1-2
V gene: TRBV18
CDR3 protein: ASSTFGQQGFHGYT

clone size: -
J gene: TRBJ2-1
V gene: TRBV7-2
CDR3 protein: ASSSGTSLYNEQF

clone size: -
J gene: TRBJ1-3
V gene: TRBV7-6
CDR3 protein: ASSPGQGDGNTIY

clone size: few
J gene: TRBJ2-2
V gene: TRBV5-1
CDR3 protein: ASTLWGGTGELF

clone size: -
J gene: TRBJ2-1
V gene: TRBV19
CDR3 protein: ASSMRGQGGNEQF

clone size: -
J gene: TRBJ1-1
V gene: TRBV19
CDR3 protein: ASESTSSAF

clone size: -
J gene: TRBJ1-1
V gene: TRBV7-2
CDR3 protein: ASRKSTRDSRGTEAF

clone size: -
J gene: TRBJ2-1
V gene: TRBV7-7
CDR3 protein: ASSLNAGHEQF

clone size: -
J gene: TRBJ2-3
V gene: TRBV21-1
CDR3 protein: ASRKARGGPTDTQY

clone size: -
J gene: TRBJ2-5
V gene: TRBV11-2
CDR3 protein: ASSLVGGETQY

clone size: -
J gene: TRBJ2-5
V gene: TRBV6-5
CDR3 protein: ASSTPSLETQY

clone size: -
J gene: TRBJ1-6
V gene: TRBV6-1
CDR3 protein: ASREAGQGISPLH

clone size: once
J gene: TRBJ2-1
V gene: TRBV19
CDR3 protein: ASSAPSSTSFHEQF

clone size: -
J gene: TRBJ2-7
V gene: TRBV6-5
CDR3 protein: ASSTRDRGHEQY

clone size: -
J gene: TRBJ1-1
V gene: TRBV6-5
CDR3 protein: ASGWGGGEAF

clone size: -
J gene: TRBJ1-1
V gene: TRBV19
CDR3 protein: ASSTKMNTEAF

clone size: -
J gene: TRBJ1-5
V gene: TRBV10-2
CDR3 protein: ASSGGQGQPQH

clone size: -
J gene: TRBJ1-2
V gene: TRBV20-1
CDR3 protein: SATLNYGYT

clone size: -
J gene: TRBJ1-1
V gene: TRBV3-1/TRBV3-2
CDR3 protein: ASSQDRRTLAYTEAF

clone size: -
J gene: TRBJ1-1
V gene: TRBV16
CDR3 protein: ASSQGDRGTEAF

clone size: -
J gene: TRBJ2-7
V gene: TRBV19
CDR3 protein: ASSIRRTEPSYEQY

clone size: -
J gene: TRBJ1-2
V gene: TRBV5-1
CDR3 protein: ASSQETGRDGYT

clone size: once
J gene: TRBJ1-6
V gene: TRBV5-6
CDR3 protein: ASSLAGVDSPLH

clone size: -
J gene: TRBJ1-5
V gene: TRBV27
CDR3 protein: ASSSRDRVSNQPQH

clone size: -
J gene: TRBJ2-2
V gene: TRBV7-8
CDR3 protein: ASSLGGQGVNTGELF

clone size: -
J gene: TRBJ1-2
V gene: TRBV6-5
CDR3 protein: ASRGDSYGYT

clone size: once
J gene: TRBJ2-3
V gene: TRBV15
CDR3 protein: ATSRTSGGSKWGTDTQY

clone size: -
J gene: TRBJ2-5
V gene: TRBV3-1/TRBV3-2
CDR3 protein: ASSQSFGVRETQY

clone size: -
J gene: TRBJ2-5
V gene: TRBV6-7
CDR3 protein: ASQGTSGGVETQY

clone size: -
J gene: TRBJ2-5
V gene: TRBV7-8
CDR3 protein: ASRSREGETQY

clone size: -
J gene: TRBJ1-5
V gene: TRBV7-9
CDR3 protein: ASSPGQGNPSNQPQH

clone size: -
J gene: TRBJ1-3
V gene: TRBV3-1/TRBV3-2
CDR3 protein: ASRARGESGNTIY

clone size: -
J gene: TRBJ1-5
V gene: TRBV9
CDR3 protein: ASSRSGQGINQPQH

clone size: -
J gene: TRBJ1-2
V gene: TRBV3-1/TRBV3-2
CDR3 protein: ASSQAAGGPYGYT

clone size: -
J gene: TRBJ1-1
V gene: TRBV7-8
CDR3 protein: ASSLRWQGAGNTEAF

clone size: -
J gene: TRBJ2-6
V gene: TRBV19
CDR3 protein: ASSTWPSSGANVLT

clone size: -
J gene: TRBJ1-5
V gene: TRBV19
CDR3 protein: ASAGQPTINQPQH

clone size: few
J gene: TRBJ2-1
V gene: TRBV11-2
CDR3 protein: ASSSSLAGAYNEQF

clone size: once
J gene: TRBJ2-3
V gene: TRBV11-2
CDR3 protein: ASSSTDTQY